The 14 T cell receptor beta chains reported below all come from one sample, sequenced in a study of T cells in Graves' hyperthyroidism and ophthalmopathy. Researchers took RNA transcripts and amplified the TCR beta CDR3 regions from them. The HTBI primer set was used in a first-round RT-PCR of the TCR CDR3. From the multiplex PCR reads, TCRdb called clonotypes with MiXCR, one entry per CDR3 protein. The repertoire includes roughly 570,000 distinct CDR3 sequences, about half of them detected once, and more than 7.5% sits in the top ten. The sequenced sample was peripheral blood or thyroid tissue (not recorded which). The receptor set was obtained from a woman in her late teens or twenties with Graves' hyperthyroidism.

The chain recombines TRBV29-1 with TRBJ1-5; TRBD2 is a possible D gene (7 bases). The DNA end is more similar to TRBJ2-3, so the J call may be wrong. Germline CDR1 and CDR2: SQVTM and ANQGSEA. This CDR3 spans 17 amino acids. DNA for the CDR3: TGCAGCGTTGTAGGGGGGGCAACGTTCCCTCGGACAGATACGCAGTATTTT. Encoded protein: CSVVGGATFPRTDTQYF.

This clonotype was observed many times. The chain combines TRBV5-1 with TRBJ1-1, with D unresolved. The ends were cut back, 5 bases at V and 1 base at J, with 9 bases in the middle. Germline V CDR1 and CDR2: SGHRS, YFSETQ. The CDR3 is 13 amino acids. The CDR3 DNA sequence: TGCGCCAGCAGAGACTTGGGGAACACTGAAGCTTTCTTT. Protein sequence: CASRDLGNTEAFF.

V is TRBV7-2 and J is TRBJ1-1; unclear D gene. There are 12 residues in the CDR3. V was trimmed by 6 bases and J by 1 base, leaving 6 bases between them. Germline V gives CDR1 SGHTA, CDR2 FQGNSA. As DNA, the CDR3 is TGTGCCAGCAGAGATTCGAACACTGAAGCTTTCTTT. It specifies CASRDSNTEAFF.

Ten or more counts support this clonotype. The chain has TRBV5-1 and TRBJ1-6; no reliable D call. Germline V CDR1 and CDR2: SGHRS, YFSETQ. Trimming removed 5 bases at V and 9 bases at J, with 21 bases between. CDR3 length equals 16 residues. The CDR3 nucleotides are TGCGCCAGCAGTCCCGTTTCGCGCCGATATCTTTCACCCCTCCACTTT. Translated, it gives CASSPVSRRYLSPLHF.

Only a few counts were recorded for this clonotype. The chain couples TRBV6-6 to TRBJ1-1; D is unclear. Germline lookup yields CDR1 MNHNY and CDR2 SVGAGI (reference sequence). The CDR3 is made up of 14 amino acids. V was clipped by 6 bases and J by 4 bases, with 15 bases between them. The CDR3: CASRRPPRTTEAFF. The CDR3 DNA sequence: TGTGCCAGCAGGCGACCCCCCAGAACCACTGAAGCTTTCTTT.

This clonotype has at least ten counts. The chain couples TRBV14 to TRBJ1-2; D may be TRBD1 (6 bases). Looked up from germline, CDR1 is SGHDN and CDR2 is FVKESK. V was trimmed by 4 bases and J by 0 bases, leaving 15 bases between them. The CDR3 has 16 amino acids. For the CDR3, the DNA is TGTGCCAGCAGCCTCAGGACAGTCTCCACTAACTATGGCTACACCTTC. It specifies CASSLRTVSTNYGYTF.

This sequence joins TRBV19 and TRBJ1-5; D call uncertain. The V gene lost 1 base and the J gene lost 15 bases, with 13 bases spanning the gap. Germline values: CDR1 LNHDA, CDR2 SQIVND (reference sequence). CDR3 size: 12 residues. The CDR3 region has the DNA TGTGCCAGTAGTATAGCCGGTCAACTATGGCATTTT. As protein: CASSIAGQLWHF.

This clonotype has a count of ten or more. The rearrangement links TRBV7-9 to TRBJ1-1; D remains unclear. V was pared by 6 bases and J by 0 bases, with 11 bases between. Germline CDR1 reads SEHNR; CDR2 reads FQNEAQ (reference sequence). This CDR3 has 14 amino acids. In nucleotides, the CDR3 is TGTGCCAGCAGAAGAGGGATCATGAACACTGAAGCTTTCTTT. It yields the protein CASRRGIMNTEAFF.

This clonotype has a count of ten or more. The rearrangement links TRBV6-6 to TRBJ1-1; D gene ambiguous. The CDR3 has 12 amino acids. Trimming pared 5 bases from V and 0 bases from J, leaving 4 bases between. The germline V gene has CDR1 MNHNY and CDR2 SVGAGI (reference sequence). The DNA for the CDR3 is TGTGCCAGCAGTGTGATGAACACTGAAGCTTTCTTT. Amino acids: CASSVMNTEAFF.

For this clonotype: The CDR3 end shows no conserved phenylalanine or tryptophan, and so a read error is likely. No DNA is shown, since the ends of the CDR3 on it are uncertain; the CDR3 is the one TCRdb lists. The chain uses TRBV12-3 or TRBV12-4 and TRBJ1-1. The CDR3 extends over 9 residues, inclusive of both ends. The CDR3 is CASSLLGEL.

This clonotype was counted many times. The chain carries TRBV4-1 and TRBJ2-7; no clear D gene. Germline CDR1 MGHRA, CDR2 YSYEKL. The CDR3 totals 14 residues. V shed 2 bases and J shed 5 bases, with 13 bases lying between them. The CDR3 region is CASSQPGLDDEQYF. As DNA, the CDR3 is TGCGCCAGCAGCCAACCCGGGCTCGACGACGAGCAGTACTTC.

A remark on this clonotype: The germline gene is not matched at one end of the junction; a read error may be the cause. The rearrangement links TRBV2 to TRBJ2-5, with 8 bases that match TRBD2. CDR1 is SNHLY, CDR2 FYNNEI, per germline. This CDR3 is 15 amino acids long. Here the CDR3 reads CGVVAAGLGVGTQYF. CDR3 DNA sequence: TGCGGGGTGGTAGCAGCGGGACTAGGGGTCGGGACCCAGTACTTC. Using reference TRBV2 and TRBJ2-5 for the parts outside the CDR3, the full variable domain is EPEVTQTPSHQVTQMGQEVILRCVPISNHLYFYWYRQILGQKVEFLVSFYNNEISEKSEIFDDQFSVERPDGSNFTLKIRSTKLEDSAMYFCGVVAAGLGVGTQYFGPGTRLLVL.

This clonotype was detected ten times or more. The J gene is TRBJ1-4, the V gene TRBV6-5, with TRBD1 as a possible D gene (5 bases). V shed 6 bases and J shed 10 bases, with 18 bases lying between them. CDR1 MNHEY and CDR2 SVGAGI come from the germline V gene. There are 14 residues in the CDR3. Here the CDR3 reads CASSKGLGGVKLFF. The CDR3 bases are TGTGCCAGCAGCAAGGGACTGGGAGGTGTAAAACTGTTTTTT.

The chain has TRBV7-2 and TRBJ2-7; D uncertain. The V and J ends lost 5 bases and 0 bases respectively, with 8 bases between them. Germline values: CDR1 SGHTA, CDR2 FQGNSA. This CDR3 has 13 residues. In DNA form, the CDR3 reads TGTGCCAGCAGCCCCCTGGGCTCCTACGAGCAGTACTTC. It codes for CASSPLGSYEQYF.